This is a list of T cell receptor beta chains from one sample in a study of PD-1 blockade in classical Hodgkin lymphoma. Measured with immunoSEQ multiplex PCR; TCRdb has only the in-frame clones, and not every one. Here the sample spans roughly 100,000 clones, around 80% being singletons. The starting material was peripheral blood mononuclear cells (PBMCs), obtained before the fourth cycle of nivolumab. Receptors originate from a human donor with classical Hodgkin lymphoma. The CDR3 runs from the conserved cysteine through the conserved F or W. D genes are given only for firm matches. The listing skips clone size in some rows; elsewhere it reads once, few, many or a size class.

J gene	clone size	D gene	CDR3 length	V gene	CDR3 DNA	CDR3 protein
TRBJ1-2	-	-	13	TRBV5-4	-	CASSWGQGAASTF
TRBJ2-5	once	-	14	TRBV7-9	TGTGCCAGCAAAACAGGGTTGGAGGGAGAGACCCAGTACTTC	CASKTGLEGETQYF
TRBJ2-5	-	-	14	TRBV7-9	TGTGCCAGCAGCCGCGGACAGAACCAAGAGACCCAGTACTTC	CASSRGQNQETQYF
TRBJ2-2	-	TRBD2	20	TRBV7-8	TGTGCCAGCAGCTTACCCCCGGAACAGGGAACACGGGAGGGCACCGGGGAGCTGTTTTTT	CASSLPPEQGTREGTGELFF
TRBJ2-3	-	-	15	TRBV5-1	TGCGCCAGCAGCTTGAGGGGGGTCCCCACAGATACGCAGTATTTT	CASSLRGVPTDTQYF
TRBJ2-7	once	-	15	TRBV5-6	TGTGCCAGCAGCTTAGGTGCGGACGGTTCCTACGAGCAGTACTTC	CASSLGADGSYEQYF
TRBJ1-1	-	-	15	TRBV4-1	TGCGCCAGCAGCCAAGCCCAGGGGAGAAACACTGAAGCTTTCTTT	CASSQAQGRNTEAFF
TRBJ1-2	-	-	14	TRBV28	TGTGCCAGCAGCCCTAGCCTACAGGGAAATGGCTACACCTTC	CASSPSLQGNGYTF
TRBJ1-4	-	-	15	TRBV19	TGTGCCAGTAGTATACGGCTTCGAACTAATGAAAAACTGTTTTTT	CASSIRLRTNEKLFF
TRBJ1-1	few	-	14	TRBV19	TGTGCCAGTAGTGATCAGGGGCTGAACACTGAAGCTTTCTTT	CASSDQGLNTEAFF
TRBJ2-1	-	-	12	TRBV7-6	TGTGCCAGCAGCTTACAAGGCAATGAGCAGTTCTTC	CASSLQGNEQFF
TRBJ1-2	-	-	11	TRBV20-1	TGCAGTGCGCCCGTCAACTATGGCTACACCTTC	CSAPVNYGYTF